This T cell receptor beta chain was obtained from a study of regulatory T cells in long-lasting Graves disease. Study as a whole: Freshly diagnosed Graves' patients had used antithyroid drugs for under 3 months.

Libraries of TCR beta came from iRepertoire HTBI primers plus Arm-PCR of CDR3 regions. TCRdb reanalysed the multiplex PCR reads using MiXCR and keeps one entry per CDR3 protein. Seen here are 350,000 to 500,000 distinct CDR3 sequences, 14% observed once, and the top ten hold over 15%. This sample's time point: newly diagnosed GD, antithyroid drugs for less than 3 months. The TCR library was made from RNA that had been extracted from PBMCs in TRIzol. V lost 3 bases to trimming and J lost 8 bases, with 8 bases between them. From germline, CDR1 is SGDLS and CDR2 YYNGEE. CDR3 length: 11 residues. These data also featured in a second study, about T cells in Graves' hyperthyroidism and ophthalmopathy.

The material sequenced was peripheral blood mononuclear cells (PBMCs), taken at new diagnosis, from a patient treated with antithyroid drugs. The TCR originated in a woman aged 50 to 65 with Graves disease. This chain joins TRBV9 and TRBJ1-2; no firm D call. The DNA for the CDR3 is TGTGCCAGCAGCGATCAGACAGGCTACACCTTC. The encoded protein is CASSDQTGYTF.